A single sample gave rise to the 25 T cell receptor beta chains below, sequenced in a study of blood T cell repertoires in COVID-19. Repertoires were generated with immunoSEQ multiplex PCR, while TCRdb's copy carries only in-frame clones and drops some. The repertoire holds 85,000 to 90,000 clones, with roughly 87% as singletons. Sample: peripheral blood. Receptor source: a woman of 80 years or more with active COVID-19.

CDR3 protein: CASDRTPYEQYF. The CDR3 DNA follows: TGTGCCAGCGACCGGACTCCCTACGAGCAGTACTTC. The chain links TRBV7-9 to TRBJ2-7; possibly TRBD2 for D (5 bases). Trimming removed 8 bases from V and 2 bases from J, with 10 bases in between. The CDR3 spans 12 residues. Germline values: CDR1 SEHNR, CDR2 FQNEAQ (reference sequence).

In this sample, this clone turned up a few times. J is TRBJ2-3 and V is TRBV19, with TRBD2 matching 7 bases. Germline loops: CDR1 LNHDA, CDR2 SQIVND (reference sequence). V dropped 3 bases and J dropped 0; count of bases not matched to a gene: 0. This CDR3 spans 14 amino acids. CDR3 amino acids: CASSIGRSTDTQYF. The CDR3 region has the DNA TGTGCCAGTAGTATCGGGAGGAGCACAGATACGCAGTATTTT.

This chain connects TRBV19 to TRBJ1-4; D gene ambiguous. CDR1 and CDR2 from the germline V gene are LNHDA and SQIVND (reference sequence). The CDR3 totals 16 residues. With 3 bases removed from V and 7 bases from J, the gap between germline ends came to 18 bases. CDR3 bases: TGTGCCAGTAGTATGGTCCCAGGAGTCCGGGGTGAAAAACTGTTTTTT. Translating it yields CASSMVPGVRGEKLFF.

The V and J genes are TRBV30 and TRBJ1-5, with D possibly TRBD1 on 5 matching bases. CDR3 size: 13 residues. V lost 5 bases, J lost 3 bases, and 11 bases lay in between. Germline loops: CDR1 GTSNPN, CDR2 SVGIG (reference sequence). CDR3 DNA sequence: TGTGCCTGGGCAGGGCAGAACAATCAGCCCCAGCATTTT. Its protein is CAWAGQNNQPQHF.

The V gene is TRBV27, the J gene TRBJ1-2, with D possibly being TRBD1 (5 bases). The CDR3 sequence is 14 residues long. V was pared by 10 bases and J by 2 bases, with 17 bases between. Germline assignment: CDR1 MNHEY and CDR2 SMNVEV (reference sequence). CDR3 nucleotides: TGTGCCACCGCCTTTGGGGGGGACAACTATGGCTACACCTTC. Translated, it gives CATAFGGDNYGYTF.

In nucleotides, the CDR3 is TGTGCCAGCAGCAGGGGACTAGCGGGAGCACCAGGCGAGCAGTACTTC. Residues: CASSRGLAGAPGEQYF. The chain has TRBV5-4 and TRBJ2-7, with 14 bases that match TRBD2. J gave up 6 bases and V 4 bases, and 9 bases lay outside the gene matches. Per germline, CDR1 SGHNT and CDR2 YYREEE (reference sequence). The CDR3 loop spans 16 amino acids.

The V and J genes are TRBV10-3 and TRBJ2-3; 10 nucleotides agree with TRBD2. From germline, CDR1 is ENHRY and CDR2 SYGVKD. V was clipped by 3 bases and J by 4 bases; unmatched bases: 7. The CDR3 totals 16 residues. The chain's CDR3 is CAISEASSGSSDTQYF. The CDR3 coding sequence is TGTGCCATCAGTGAAGCGTCTAGCGGGAGTTCAGATACGCAGTATTTT.

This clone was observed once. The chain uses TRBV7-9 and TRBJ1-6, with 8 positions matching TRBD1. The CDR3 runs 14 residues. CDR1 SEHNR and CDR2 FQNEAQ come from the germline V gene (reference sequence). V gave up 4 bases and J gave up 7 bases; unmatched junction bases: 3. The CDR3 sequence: CASSSGQGNSPLHF. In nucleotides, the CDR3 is TGTGCCAGCAGCTCAGGACAGGGAAATTCACCCCTCCACTTT.

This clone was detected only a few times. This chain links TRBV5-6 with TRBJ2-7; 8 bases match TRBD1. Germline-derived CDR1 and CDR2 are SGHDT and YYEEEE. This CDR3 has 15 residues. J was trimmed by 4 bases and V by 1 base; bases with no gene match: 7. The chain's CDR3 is CASSLPDRVGYEQYF. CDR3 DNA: TGTGCCAGCAGCTTGCCGGACAGGGTGGGGTACGAGCAGTACTTC.

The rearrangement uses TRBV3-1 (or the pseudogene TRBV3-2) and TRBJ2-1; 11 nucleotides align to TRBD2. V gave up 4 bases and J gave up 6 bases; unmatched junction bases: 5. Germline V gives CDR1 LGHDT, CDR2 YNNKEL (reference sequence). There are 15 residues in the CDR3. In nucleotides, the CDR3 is TGTGCCAGCAGCCGAACTAGCGGGAGTGGCAATGAGCAGTTCTTC. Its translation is CASSRTSGSGNEQFF.

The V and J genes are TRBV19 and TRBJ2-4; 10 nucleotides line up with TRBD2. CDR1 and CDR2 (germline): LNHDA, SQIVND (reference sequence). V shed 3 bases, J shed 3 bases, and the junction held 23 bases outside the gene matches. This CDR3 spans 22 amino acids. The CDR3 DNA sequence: TGTGCCAGTAGTATTGACGGAACACGGGCTAGCGGGAGCCACGGTAGCAAAAACATTCAGTACTTC. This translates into CASSIDGTRASGSHGSKNIQYF.

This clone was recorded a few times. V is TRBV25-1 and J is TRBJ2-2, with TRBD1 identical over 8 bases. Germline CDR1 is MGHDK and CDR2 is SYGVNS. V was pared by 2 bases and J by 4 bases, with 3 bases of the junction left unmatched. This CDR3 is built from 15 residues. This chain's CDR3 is CASSEITGGTGELFF. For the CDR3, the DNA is TGTGCCAGCAGTGAAATAACAGGGGGCACCGGGGAGCTGTTTTTT.

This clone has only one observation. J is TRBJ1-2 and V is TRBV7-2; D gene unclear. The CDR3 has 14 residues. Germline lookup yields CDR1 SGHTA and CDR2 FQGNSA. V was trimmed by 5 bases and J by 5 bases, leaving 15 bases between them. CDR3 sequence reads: CASSGPGAYYGYTF. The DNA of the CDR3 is TGTGCCAGCAGCGGTCCGGGAGCTTATTATGGCTACACCTTC.

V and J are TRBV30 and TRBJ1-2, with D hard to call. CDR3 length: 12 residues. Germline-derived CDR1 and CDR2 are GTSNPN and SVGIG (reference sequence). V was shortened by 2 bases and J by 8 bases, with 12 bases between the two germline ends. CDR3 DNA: TGTGCCTGGAGTCCCGGGTCCTACGGCTACACCTTC. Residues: CAWSPGSYGYTF. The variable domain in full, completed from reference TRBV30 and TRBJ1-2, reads SQTIHQWPATLVQPVGSPLSLECTVEGTSNPNLYWYRQAAGRGLQLLFYSVGIGQISSEVPQNLSASRPQDRQFILSSKKLLLSDSGFYLCAWSPGSYGYTFGSGTRLTVV.

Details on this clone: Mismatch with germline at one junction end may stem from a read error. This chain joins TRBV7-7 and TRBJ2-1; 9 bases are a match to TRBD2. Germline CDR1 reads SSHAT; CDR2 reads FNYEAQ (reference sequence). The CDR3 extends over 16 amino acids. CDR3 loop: CASSPKVAGEYNEQFF. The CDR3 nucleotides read TGTGCTAGCAGCCCAAAGGTAGCGGGGGAGTACAATGAGCAGTTCTTC.

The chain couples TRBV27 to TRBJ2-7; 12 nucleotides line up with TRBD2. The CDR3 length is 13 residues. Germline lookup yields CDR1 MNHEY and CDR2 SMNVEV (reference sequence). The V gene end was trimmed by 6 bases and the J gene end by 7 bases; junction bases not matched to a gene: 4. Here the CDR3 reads CASRLAGGREQYF. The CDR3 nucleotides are TGTGCCAGCAGGCTAGCGGGAGGGAGGGAGCAGTACTTC.

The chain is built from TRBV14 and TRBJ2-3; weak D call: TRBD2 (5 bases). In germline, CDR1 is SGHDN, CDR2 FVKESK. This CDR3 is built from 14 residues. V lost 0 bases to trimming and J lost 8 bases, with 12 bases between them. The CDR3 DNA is TGTGCCAGCAGCCAAGATCTAGCTTCGTTTACGCAGTATTTT. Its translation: CASSQDLASFTQYF.

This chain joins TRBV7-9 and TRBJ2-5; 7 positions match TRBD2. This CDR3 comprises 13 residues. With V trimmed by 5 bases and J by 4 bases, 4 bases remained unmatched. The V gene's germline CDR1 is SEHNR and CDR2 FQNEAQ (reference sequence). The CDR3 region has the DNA TGTGCCAGCAGCCGAAGGGAGGGAGAGACCCAGTACTTC. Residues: CASSRREGETQYF.

CDR3 in amino acids: CASSSRLSGRGSTDTQYF. CDR3 sequence (DNA): TGTGCCAGCAGTTCCCGGCTGTCCGGGAGGGGGAGCACAGATACGCAGTATTTT. The chain combines TRBV28 with TRBJ2-3; 8 nucleotides align to TRBD2. The J segment lost 0 bases and the V segment lost 4 bases, leaving 12 bases of the junction unmatched. The CDR3 consists of 18 residues. Germline assignment: CDR1 MDHEN and CDR2 SYDVKM.

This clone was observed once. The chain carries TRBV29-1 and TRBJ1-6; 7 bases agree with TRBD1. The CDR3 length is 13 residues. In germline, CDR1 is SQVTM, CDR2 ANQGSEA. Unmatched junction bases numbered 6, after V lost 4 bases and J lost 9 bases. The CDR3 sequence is CSVAEGTASPLHF. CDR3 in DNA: TGCAGCGTTGCAGAGGGGACAGCTTCACCCCTCCACTTT.

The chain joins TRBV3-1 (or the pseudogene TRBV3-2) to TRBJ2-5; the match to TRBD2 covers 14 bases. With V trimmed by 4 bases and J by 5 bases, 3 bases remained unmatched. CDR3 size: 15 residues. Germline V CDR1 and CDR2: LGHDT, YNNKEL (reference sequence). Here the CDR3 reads CASSRGTSGSETQYF. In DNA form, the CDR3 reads TGTGCCAGCAGCCGTGGGACTAGCGGGAGTGAGACCCAGTACTTC.

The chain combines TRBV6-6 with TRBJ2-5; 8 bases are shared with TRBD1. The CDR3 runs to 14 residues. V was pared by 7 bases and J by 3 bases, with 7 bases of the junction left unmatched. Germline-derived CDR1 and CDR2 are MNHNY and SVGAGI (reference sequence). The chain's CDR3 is CASNPKDREETQYF. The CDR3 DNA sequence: TGTGCCAGCAATCCGAAGGACAGGGAAGAGACCCAGTACTTC.

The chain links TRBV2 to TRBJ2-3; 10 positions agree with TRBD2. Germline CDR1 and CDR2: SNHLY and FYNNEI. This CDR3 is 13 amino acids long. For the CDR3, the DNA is TGTGCGGGCGGGCTAGCGGGAGTGGATACGCAGTATTTT. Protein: CAGGLAGVDTQYF.

This CDR3 reads CATRTGLSYEQYF. The CDR3, as DNA: TGTGCCACCAGGACTGGACTCTCCTACGAGCAGTACTTC. The rearrangement joins TRBV28 to TRBJ2-7, with D perhaps matching TRBD2 (5 bases). The V and J ends lost 10 bases and 0 bases respectively, with 13 bases between them. This CDR3 has 13 residues. The V gene's germline CDR1 is MDHEN and CDR2 SYDVKM.

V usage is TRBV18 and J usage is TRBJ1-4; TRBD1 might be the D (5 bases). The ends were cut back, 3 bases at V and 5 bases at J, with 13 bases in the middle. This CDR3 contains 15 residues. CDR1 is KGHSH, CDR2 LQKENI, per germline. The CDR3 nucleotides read TGTGCCAGCTCACCGACAGACAGCCCAAATGAAAAACTGTTTTTT. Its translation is CASSPTDSPNEKLFF. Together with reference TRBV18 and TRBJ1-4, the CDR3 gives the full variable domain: NAGVMQNPRHLVRRRGQEARLRCSPMKGHSHVYWYRQLPEEGLKFMVYLQKENIIDESGMPKERFSAEFPKEGPSILRIQQVVRGDSAAYFCASSPTDSPNEKLFFGSGTQLSVL.